This record concerns one TCR beta chain sequence. Germline V gene data show CDR1 as KGHSH and CDR2 as LQKENI. Trimming took 3 bases from V and 2 from J, leaving 7 bases between them. This CDR3 is 14 amino acids long. Method: immunoSEQ multiplex PCR; TCRdb's copy keeps in-frame clones and lacks some. The sample records about 220,000 clones, roughly 80% being singletons. This sample is drawn from a study of blood T cell repertoires in COVID-19. The overall study: Sources were T cells, B-cell-depleted T cells, or PBMCs; the material itself was cDNA or gDNA.

The sample taken for sequencing was peripheral blood. This chain links TRBV18 with TRBJ1-4; the D is unclear. The sequence derives from a woman aged 55-70 years with acute or convalescent COVID-19. CDR3 amino acids: CASSPVSTNEKLFF. The CDR3, as DNA: TGTGCCAGCTCACCCGTTTCTACTAATGAAAAACTGTTTTTT.